The 24 T cell receptor beta chains presented below share a single source sample, sequenced in a study of CD8 T cells in Susac syndrome. Reverse transcription used roughly 0.5 to 1 ug RNA and random hexamers. TCRdb reanalysed the immunoSEQ multiplex PCR reads using MiXCR and keeps one entry per CDR3 protein. The sample shows approximately 160,000 distinct CDR3 sequences, roughly 95% of them seen only once. The specimen sequenced was CD4+ T cells from PBMCs. These receptors all come from a human donor with multiple sclerosis.

The J gene is TRBJ1-4, the V gene TRBV3-1, with D perhaps matching TRBD1 (5 bases). This CDR3 has 14 amino acids. Per the germline V gene, CDR1 is LGHDT and CDR2 is YNNKEL (reference sequence). Trimming cost V 0 bases and J 8 bases, with 10 bases left between them. The CDR3 DNA reads TGTGCCAGCAGCCAAGAGGTTGGGGGAGAAAAACTGTTTTTT. As protein: CASSQEVGGEKLFF.

The chain joins TRBV2 to TRBJ2-1, with D perhaps TRBD1 (6 bases). The CDR3 has 11 amino acids. Germline CDR1 is SNHLY and CDR2 is FYNNEI. Trimming left V 6 bases short and J 12 bases short, with 12 bases between. CDR3 protein: CASSEGEGQFF. Written as DNA, the CDR3 is TGTGCCAGCAGCGAGGGGGAAGGGCAGTTCTTC.

The V gene is TRBV4-2, the J gene TRBJ2-4; 10 nucleotides align to TRBD2. Trimming took 0 bases from V and 6 from J; bases not matched to a gene: 8. Germline lookup yields CDR1 LGHNA and CDR2 YNFKEQ. CDR3 length: 17 amino acids. The CDR3 nucleotides read TGTGCCAGCAGCCAAGATCCCACTAGCGGGACCTTAAACATTCAGTACTTC. This encodes CASSQDPTSGTLNIQYF.

This chain uses TRBV6-1 with TRBJ2-7, with a weak D call TRBD1 (5 bases). There are 14 residues in the CDR3. The V gene lost 0 bases and the J gene lost 3 bases, with 9 bases spanning the gap. CDR1 and CDR2 (germline): MNHNS, SASEGT. CDR3 sequence (DNA): TGTGCCAGCAGTGAAGCGGGGCAGGACTACGAGCAGTACTTC. Translated: CASSEAGQDYEQYF.

The chain couples TRBV5-1 to TRBJ2-3; 8 bases line up with TRBD1. Trimming cost V 4 bases and J 5 bases; bases outside gene matches: 9. This CDR3 contains 15 residues. The germline CDR1 and CDR2 sequences are SGHRS and YFSETQ. The CDR3: CASSPGQADKDTQYF. CDR3 nucleotide sequence: TGCGCCAGCAGCCCGGGACAGGCGGACAAAGATACGCAGTATTTT.

J is TRBJ2-1 and V is TRBV30; 9 nucleotides line up with TRBD2. CDR3 length: 14 residues. The trim removed 1 base at V and 12 bases at J, leaving 10 bases unmatched. Germline-derived CDR1 and CDR2 are GTSNPN and SVGIG (reference sequence). The CDR3 DNA follows: TGTGCCTGGAGTGAACTAGCGGGTAACCTCCGGCAGTTCTTC. It codes for CAWSELAGNLRQFF.

V is TRBV3-1 and J is TRBJ2-5, with 11 bases that match TRBD2. V was pared by 4 bases and J by 7 bases, with 14 bases of the junction left unmatched. The CDR3 has 17 amino acids. Germline assignment: CDR1 LGHDT and CDR2 YNNKEL (reference sequence). This chain's CDR3 is CASSPYTSGGVRATQYF. As DNA, the CDR3 is TGTGCCAGCAGCCCTTACACTAGCGGGGGCGTTCGTGCGACCCAGTACTTC.

This chain connects TRBV3-1 to TRBJ1-5, with 8 positions matching TRBD1. Losses at the gene ends were 0 bases for V and 2 bases for J; bases not matched to a gene: 6. This CDR3 spans 17 amino acids. The germline V gene has CDR1 LGHDT and CDR2 YNNKEL (reference sequence). In DNA, the CDR3 is TGTGCCAGCAGCCAAGATCCAATGACAGGGGGCAATCAGCCCCAGCATTTT. Translated, it gives CASSQDPMTGGNQPQHF.

This clonotype was picked up one time. The chain links TRBV10-3 to TRBJ1-1, with 8 bases that match TRBD1. The length of the CDR3 is 13 residues. Looked up from germline, CDR1 is ENHRY and CDR2 is SYGVKD. The J segment lost 11 bases and the V segment lost 1 base, leaving 6 bases of the junction unmatched. CDR3 protein: CAISEYRGEDAFF. CDR3 coding DNA: TGTGCCATCAGTGAGTACAGGGGGGAAGACGCTTTCTTT.

The rearrangement joins TRBV11-3 to TRBJ1-1; D is unresolved. The CDR3 has 12 residues. Germline CDR1 is SGHNT and CDR2 is YENEEA. Trimming pared 6 bases from V and 5 bases from J, leaving 10 bases between. The CDR3 loop is CASRGLGTEAFF. The CDR3 DNA follows: TGTGCCAGCAGGGGATTGGGAACTGAAGCTTTCTTT.

This clonotype has only one observation. The DNA for the CDR3 is TGTGCTAGTGGGCGGGAGATCTACTCCTACGAGCAGTACTTC. Protein: CASGREIYSYEQYF. The chain uses TRBV12-5 and TRBJ2-7; 7 nucleotides agree with TRBD2. The J segment lost 0 bases and the V segment lost 6 bases, leaving 5 bases of the junction unmatched. Germline V lookup: CDR1 LGHNT, CDR2 FRNRAP. This CDR3 region has 14 residues.

CDR3: CASSFDGAYTF. The CDR3 region has the DNA TGTGCCAGCAGTTTCGACGGCGCTTACACCTTC. This chain connects TRBV12-3 or TRBV12-4 to TRBJ1-2; D not certain. The V end was cut by 3 bases, the J end by 11 bases, with 10 bases between. The CDR3 consists of 11 residues.

The chain combines TRBV29-1 with TRBJ2-3; no clear D. Per germline, CDR1 SQVTM and CDR2 ANQGSEA. The V and J ends lost 7 bases and 4 bases respectively, with 9 bases between them. The CDR3 covers 11 residues. The CDR3 DNA is TGCAGCGCTTCTTACTCAGATACGCAGTATTTT. This sequence encodes CSASYSDTQYF.

The chain uses TRBV9 and TRBJ2-1; the D is unclear. The CDR3 has 12 residues. Trimming removed 4 bases from V and 8 bases from J, with 10 bases in between. Germline values: CDR1 SGDLS, CDR2 YYNGEE. CDR3 DNA: TGTGCCAGCAGCTTAACCCTCTATGAGCAGTTCTTC. This gives the protein CASSLTLYEQFF.

The chain combines TRBV6-1 with TRBJ2-1; D assignment may be TRBD1 or TRBD2 (5 bases each). The CDR3 has 13 residues. CDR1 MNHNS and CDR2 SASEGT come from the germline V gene. Trimming took off 6 bases at V and 12 bases at J, with 18 bases between the two ends. DNA of the CDR3: TGTGCCAGCAGAAGGGACCTCCGCACCGCGCAGTTCTTC. This codes for CASRRDLRTAQFF.

The J gene is TRBJ2-2, the V gene TRBV19, with D unclear. V lost 5 bases to trimming and J lost 3 bases, with 4 bases between them. Germline values: CDR1 LNHDA, CDR2 SQIVND (reference sequence). The CDR3 has 12 amino acids. CDR3 nucleotides: TGTGCCAGTAGTCTATACACCGGGGAGCTGTTTTTT. Protein sequence: CASSLYTGELFF.

Here the CDR3 reads CASSPLSTTDTQYF. CDR3 DNA sequence: TGCGCCAGCAGCCCCCTGTCTACCACAGATACGCAGTATTTT. The rearrangement uses TRBV5-1 and TRBJ2-3; D remains unclear. CDR1 and CDR2 (germline): SGHRS, YFSETQ. Trimming shortened V by 4 bases and J by 2 bases, and 11 bases separated the two germline ends. CDR3 length equals 14 residues. Full variable domain (missing parts from reference TRBV5-1 and TRBJ2-3): KAGVTQTPRYLIKTRGQQVTLSCSPISGHRSVSWYQQTPGQGLQFLFEYFSETQRNKGNFPGRFSGRQFSNSRSEMNVSTLELGDSALYLCASSPLSTTDTQYFGPGTRLTVL.

V gene TRBV10-3 combines with J gene TRBJ2-2; possibly TRBD1 for D (5 bases). The germline V gene has CDR1 ENHRY and CDR2 SYGVKD. Trimming removed 2 bases from V and 1 base from J, with 5 bases in between. The CDR3 is made up of 14 amino acids. CDR3 region: CAISEDRNTGELFF. The CDR3 DNA reads as TGTGCCATCAGTGAGGACAGGAACACCGGGGAGCTGTTTTTT.

The V gene is TRBV12-3 or TRBV12-4, the J gene TRBJ1-1; D may be TRBD1 (5 bases). The ends were cut back, 10 bases at V and 3 bases at J, with 15 bases in the middle. The CDR3 loop spans 13 amino acids. For the CDR3, the DNA is TGTGCCACCCAGAGAACAGGCGACACTGAAGCTTTCTTT. Amino acids: CATQRTGDTEAFF.

V and J are TRBV3-1 and TRBJ2-2, with 9 nucleotides matching TRBD2. Germline V gene data show CDR1 as LGHDT and CDR2 as YNNKEL (reference sequence). The CDR3 spans 14 residues. The junction had 2 bases not matched to a gene; V was cut back by 4 bases and J by 5 bases. The CDR3 loop is CASSLAGVTGELFF. Here the CDR3 DNA reads TGTGCCAGCAGCCTAGCGGGAGTAACCGGGGAGCTGTTTTTT.

The chain links TRBV14 to TRBJ2-6; TRBD2 might be the D (5 bases). The CDR3 totals 14 residues. Per the germline V gene, CDR1 is SGHDN and CDR2 is FVKESK. Trimming took 8 bases from V and 1 from J, leaving 9 bases between them. The CDR3 DNA follows: TGTGCCAGCGCCCGGGGTTCTGGGGCCAACGTCCTGACTTTC. It encodes CASARGSGANVLTF.

This chain uses TRBV10-3 with TRBJ2-7, with 9 bases that match TRBD1. The germline gives CDR1 ENHRY, CDR2 SYGVKD. With 6 bases clipped from V and 6 bases from J, the junction kept 3 bases outside the gene matches. The CDR3 is made up of 12 amino acids. CDR3 region: CAIRDRGLEQYF. In nucleotides, the CDR3 is TGTGCCATCAGGGACAGGGGACTCGAGCAGTACTTC.

CDR3 DNA: TGTGCCAGCAGTTACAGACTAGCGGACTCCTACAATGAGCAGTTCTTC. Amino acids: CASSYRLADSYNEQFF. The V call is TRBV6-5, the J call TRBJ2-1, with TRBD2 matching 9 bases. This CDR3 has 16 residues. The germline CDR1 and CDR2 sequences are MNHEY and SVGAGI. V dropped 2 bases and J dropped 0; count of bases not matched to a gene: 2.

This rearrangement joins TRBV6-5 to TRBJ2-7; 9 nucleotides match TRBD1. The V segment lost 0 bases and the J segment 3 bases; nucleotides outside the gene matches: 3. CDR3 length: 15 amino acids. CDR1 and CDR2 from the germline V gene are MNHEY and SVGAGI. In DNA form, the CDR3 reads TGTGCCAGCAGTTACTCGGGGACAGGGATCTACGAGCAGTACTTC. Its translation: CASSYSGTGIYEQYF.